A single sample gave rise to the 27 T cell receptor beta chains below, sequenced in a study of blood T cell repertoires in COVID-19. Data came from immunoSEQ multiplex PCR; TCRdb stores just in-frame clones and leaves some out. The sample lists tens of thousands of clones; approximately 78% were seen once. Specimen: peripheral blood. These receptors originate from a human donor in a cohort sampled during active COVID-19.

V and J are TRBV29-1 and TRBJ2-7; D is unresolved. There are 13 residues in the CDR3. Trimming stripped 6 bases from V and 0 bases from J, with 12 bases between. From germline, CDR1 is SQVTM and CDR2 ANQGSEA. The CDR3 DNA follows: TGCAGCGTCGCTAGACCCAGCTCCTACGAGCAGTACTTC. It translates to CSVARPSSYEQYF.

V gene TRBV5-4 combines with J gene TRBJ1-2; TRBD1 might be the D (6 bases). This CDR3 is 15 amino acids long. The V end lost 4 bases, the J end lost 2 bases, and 15 bases lay between the germline ends. Germline V gives CDR1 SGHNT, CDR2 YYREEE (reference sequence). In DNA, the CDR3 is TGTGCCAGCAGCGGAAACGGGGGGGCGAACTATGGCTACACCTTC. Protein product: CASSGNGGANYGYTF.

This clone has more than one count but fewer than ten. This chain connects TRBV7-2 to TRBJ2-3; 7 nucleotides align to TRBD2. The junction had 3 bases not matched to a gene; V was cut back by 3 bases and J by 0 bases. Germline-derived CDR1 and CDR2 are SGHTA and FQGNSA. This CDR3 has 15 residues. CDR3 amino acids: CASSLGGTSTDTQYF. The CDR3 DNA is TGTGCCAGCAGCTTGGGGGGGACTAGCACAGATACGCAGTATTTT.

The chain employs TRBV28 and TRBJ2-5; 10 nucleotides match TRBD2. J gave up 5 bases and V 8 bases, and 2 bases lay outside the gene matches. Germline-derived CDR1 and CDR2 are MDHEN and SYDVKM. There are 12 residues in the CDR3. CDR3 protein: CASGTSDETQYF. CDR3 nucleotides: TGTGCCAGCGGGACTAGCGACGAGACCCAGTACTTC. Combining the CDR3 with reference TRBV28 and TRBJ2-5 gives the whole variable domain DVKVTQSSRYLVKRTGEKVFLECVQDMDHENMFWYRQDPGLGLRLIYFSYDVKMKEKGDIPEGYSVSREKKERFSLILESASTNQTSMYLCASGTSDETQYFGPGTRLLVL.

The CDR3 spells CASSRGQGPYEQYF. As DNA, the CDR3 is TGTGCCAGTAGTAGGGGACAGGGACCCTACGAGCAGTACTTC. The chain combines TRBV19 with TRBJ2-7, with TRBD1 matching over 9 bases. The CDR3 runs to 14 residues. CDR1 and CDR2 (germline): LNHDA, SQIVND (reference sequence). V dropped 4 bases and J dropped 2; count of bases not matched to a gene: 3.

As DNA, the CDR3 is TGTGCCAGCAGGGGAGGAGGGAACGAGCAGTACTTC. Translating gives CASRGGGNEQYF. This sequence joins TRBV3-1 (or the pseudogene TRBV3-2) and TRBJ2-7; possibly TRBD2 for D (6 bases). From germline, CDR1 is LGHDT and CDR2 YNNKEL (reference sequence). Trimming removed 6 bases at V and 5 bases at J, with 11 bases between. This CDR3 comprises 12 residues.

The V and J genes are TRBV7-2 and TRBJ2-3; D is undetermined. The CDR3 has 12 residues. Germline V gives CDR1 SGHTA, CDR2 FQGNSA. V lost 1 base and J lost 6, with 5 bases in between. The CDR3 DNA follows: TGTGCCAGCAGCTTAGGGCGGGATACGCAGTATTTT. It is translated as CASSLGRDTQYF.

The chain recombines TRBV28 with TRBJ1-2; no firm D call. This CDR3 is built from 12 residues. Trimming stripped 2 bases from V and 2 bases from J, with 3 bases between. Germline assignment: CDR1 MDHEN and CDR2 SYDVKM. The CDR3 nucleotides are TGTGCCAGCAGTTTACCGAACTATGGCTACACCTTC. Its protein is CASSLPNYGYTF.

V gene TRBV28 combines with J gene TRBJ1-1, with D uncertain. The CDR3 consists of 15 residues. Trimming left V 2 bases short and J 0 bases short, with 10 bases between. The germline gives CDR1 MDHEN, CDR2 SYDVKM. CDR3 loop: CASSLVREVNTEAFF. As DNA, the CDR3 is TGTGCCAGCAGTTTAGTTCGTGAGGTGAACACTGAAGCTTTCTTT.

The V gene is TRBV24-1, the J gene TRBJ2-5; 10 positions agree with TRBD2. The CDR3 runs 17 residues. V was clipped by 4 bases and J by 5 bases; unmatched bases: 12. Germline CDR1 KGHDR, CDR2 SFDVKD. The CDR3 loop is CATSDTLTSGVRETQYF. The CDR3 nucleotides are TGTGCCACCAGTGACACTTTAACTAGCGGGGTACGGGAGACCCAGTACTTC.

The genes are TRBV6-9 and TRBJ2-3; 11 bases agree with TRBD2. This CDR3 comprises 17 residues. The ends lost 2 bases at V and 1 base at J; junction bases unmatched: 5. Germline assignment: CDR1 MNHGY and CDR2 SVAAGI. CDR3 residues: CASSYRLAGFRTDTQYF. The CDR3 DNA reads as TGTGCCAGCAGTTATCGACTAGCGGGGTTCCGCACAGATACGCAGTATTTT.

This clone has just one count. The chain recombines TRBV7-4 with TRBJ1-2, with D maybe TRBD1 (5 bases). The CDR3 has 15 residues. The V end lost 4 bases, the J end lost 7 bases, and 19 bases lay between the germline ends. Germline lookup yields CDR1 SGHVT and CDR2 SQSDAQ. As DNA, the CDR3 is TGTGCCAGCAGCTCAGCGGGAGGGGCCGGAGTTGGCTACACCTTC. Protein sequence: CASSSAGGAGVGYTF.

The J gene is TRBJ2-2, the V gene TRBV4-1; TRBD1 matches 7 bases. This CDR3 is 16 amino acids long. J lost 0 bases, V lost 4 bases, and 5 bases had no gene match. CDR1 is MGHRA, CDR2 YSYEKL, per germline. The CDR3 reads CASSRSGTANTGELFF. The CDR3 nucleotides read TGCGCCAGCAGCCGATCCGGGACAGCGAACACCGGGGAGCTGTTTTTT.

This clone was seen only once. The CDR3 loop reads CVSGRGNEIGYTF. CDR3 sequence (DNA): TGTGTCTCGGGGAGGGGGAATGAAATTGGCTACACCTTC. V gene TRBV28 combines with J gene TRBJ1-2; possible D gene TRBD1, 6 bases. CDR1 MDHEN and CDR2 SYDVKM come from the germline V gene. This CDR3 contains 13 residues.

J is TRBJ1-2 and V is TRBV19; 9 bases map to TRBD1. V was clipped by 4 bases and J by 7 bases; unmatched bases: 4. The CDR3 loop spans 13 amino acids. CDR1 LNHDA and CDR2 SQIVND come from the germline V gene (reference sequence). The CDR3 nucleotides read TGTGCCAGTAGTACCACAGGGGGCTCTGGCTACACCTTC. Translating it yields CASSTTGGSGYTF.

CDR3 bases: TGTGCCAGCAGCTTGGCCAGTAACTATAATTCACCCCTCCACTTT. This gives the protein CASSLASNYNSPLHF. The rearrangement links TRBV5-5 to TRBJ1-6; D remains ambiguous. V shed 0 bases and J shed 3 bases, with 7 bases lying between them. This CDR3 is 15 amino acids long. CDR1 and CDR2 from the germline V gene are SGHKS and YYEKEE (reference sequence).

This chain connects TRBV5-6 to TRBJ2-3; no clear D gene. The CDR3 covers 11 residues. Germline CDR1 reads SGHDT; CDR2 reads YYEEEE. Trimming cost V 4 bases and J 13 bases, with 13 bases left between them. The CDR3 protein is CASSHYELEYF. The CDR3 coding sequence is TGTGCCAGCAGCCACTACGAACTTGAGTATTTT.

This chain uses TRBV6-5 with TRBJ2-7; no clear D. The CDR3 covers 11 residues. V was trimmed by 7 bases and J by 7 bases, leaving 11 bases between them. The germline V gene encodes CDR1 MNHEY and CDR2 SVGAGI. CDR3 sequence: CASTPGEEQYF. CDR3 bases: TGTGCCAGCACCCCAGGTGAAGAGCAGTACTTC.

This clone was counted a single time. The chain is built from TRBV6-6 and TRBJ1-2; D uncertain. V was shortened by 2 bases and J by 1 base, with 11 bases between the two germline ends. CDR1 is MNHNY and CDR2 is SVGAGI in the germline V gene (reference sequence). The length of the CDR3 is 15 residues. This CDR3 reads CASSYPTEGNYGYTF. Here the CDR3 DNA reads TGTGCCAGCAGTTACCCCACGGAGGGTAACTATGGCTACACCTTC.

J is TRBJ2-1 and V is TRBV18; 7 bases map to TRBD2. Germline CDR1 reads KGHSH; CDR2 reads LQKENI. The V and J ends lost 0 bases and 7 bases, in that order; junction bases with no gene match: 9. This CDR3 contains 16 residues. Here the CDR3 DNA reads TGTGCCAGCTCACCACCGGGTCTAGCGGTTCCTAATGAGCAGTTCTTC. Amino acid sequence: CASSPPGLAVPNEQFF.

This clone was picked up one time. V usage is TRBV5-1 and J usage is TRBJ2-7, with D perhaps TRBD1 (6 bases). V was trimmed by 4 bases and J by 1 base, leaving 9 bases between them. This CDR3 has 13 amino acids. In germline, CDR1 is SGHRS, CDR2 YFSETQ. CDR3 sequence: CASSQGTSYEQYF. For the CDR3, the DNA is TGCGCCAGCAGCCAGGGGACGTCCTACGAGCAGTACTTC.

The chain employs TRBV28 and TRBJ1-4; D is undetermined. CDR3 length: 14 residues. Looked up from germline, CDR1 is MDHEN and CDR2 is SYDVKM. The ends were cut back, 1 base at V and 6 bases at J, with 9 bases in the middle. The DNA for the CDR3 is TGTGCCAGCAGTTTATTCCGGGGAGATGAAAAACTGTTTTTT. It encodes CASSLFRGDEKLFF.

The CDR3 bases are TGTGCCAGCAGTGCTCGGGTCGGGGAGCTGTTTTTT. Translated, it gives CASSARVGELFF. The chain recombines TRBV25-1 with TRBJ2-2, with D unresolved. CDR3 length equals 12 residues. Germline V gene lookup returns CDR1 MGHDK and CDR2 SYGVNS. Trimming stripped 4 bases from V and 7 bases from J, with 7 bases between.

The rearrangement uses TRBV12-3 or TRBV12-4 and TRBJ2-2; D unresolved. The CDR3 is 11 residues long. Trimming took 4 bases from V and 9 from J, leaving 6 bases between them. The CDR3 protein is CASSYLRELFF. The CDR3 coding sequence is TGTGCCAGCAGTTACCTAAGGGAGCTGTTTTTT.

This clone has more than one count but fewer than ten. The chain couples TRBV12-3 or TRBV12-4 to TRBJ1-6; TRBD1 matches 8 bases. V dropped 5 bases and J dropped 7; count of bases not matched to a gene: 1. The CDR3 consists of 13 residues. Written as DNA, the CDR3 is TGTGCCAGCAGTCGACAGGGGAATTCACCCCTCCACTTT. Residues: CASSRQGNSPLHF.

This rearrangement joins TRBV3-1 (or the pseudogene TRBV3-2) to TRBJ2-1, with TRBD2 identical over 9 bases. This CDR3 is 14 amino acids long. V was clipped by 3 bases and J by 10 bases; unmatched bases: 7. CDR1 and CDR2 from the germline V gene are LGHDT and YNNKEL (reference sequence). The CDR3 bases are TGTGCCAGCAGCCATAATAGCGGGGGTAGGGAGCAGTTCTTC. Translated, it gives CASSHNSGGREQFF.

The V and J genes are TRBV10-3 and TRBJ1-5; D is uncertain. V lost 1 base and J 7 bases, leaving 5 bases between the germline ends. This CDR3 has 12 amino acids. Germline CDR1 and CDR2: ENHRY and SYGVKD. The CDR3 region has the DNA TGTGCCATCAGTGAGTATCAACAGCCCCAGCATTTT. This codes for CAISEYQQPQHF.